This T cell receptor beta chain was observed in a study of siplizumab effects on memory and regulatory T cells (dated by TCRdb to between 2019 and 2020). Study-wide context: The effect of the anti-CD2 antibody siplizumab on alloreactive T-cell subsets was examined in allogeneic mixed lymphocyte reactions constructed from human PBMCs.

The protocol used for the library was the immunoSEQ multiplex PCR assay. About 10^5 TCR templates per sample were assayed by the deep sequencing platform. Genomic DNA extracted from sorted T cells was used for TCRbeta CDR3 sequencing. The authors' pipeline ran thus. The R programming language was used for clonal analysis of the TCRbeta CDR3 data. Comparing unstimulated samples against CFSE-low samples taken after the reaction was how alloreactive CD4+ and CD8+ clones were defined. Alloreactive CD4+ clones were assigned to regulatory or non-regulatory origin by matching sequences to sorted unstimulated Treg and non-Treg repertoires. Here the immuneACCESS table is served through TCRdb, limited to in-frame sequences with V and J called. Missing clones are a known gap in these copies; in checked studies unresolved V genes cover under half, and the rest lacks a known reason. Clonal size and the V and J genes are those of that table, whereas D and trimming came from the DNA. This sample is represented by 26,000 or so clones; 75% to 85% of them were singletons. The top ten constitute around 25% of the sample.

Additional sequencing covered unstimulated subsets from a few donor pairs, namely CD8+ effector memory, CD4+ naive, CD8+ TEMRA, CD4+ memory and CD8+ naive. Sorted unstimulated T cells and proliferating T cells recovered from mixed lymphocyte reactions were subjected to TCRbeta CDR3 sequencing. Fresh whole blood from approximately ten HLA-typed healthy donors was used to isolate PBMCs. Summary of the overall study and its limitations: Unstimulated naive T cells appeared more diverse than memory T cells, and naive cells seemed to contribute substantially to the alloresponse. Because sequences below about 10^-5 frequency were poorly captured, only a minor fraction of alloreactive clones could be mapped to unstimulated subsets. The suppressive function of proliferating Tregs from siplizumab cultures was not functionally confirmed. Siplizumab significantly lowered the cumulative frequency of alloreactive sequences that could be traced to unstimulated CD4+ memory T cells. A naive or memory phenotype could not be assigned to roughly 75-95% of proliferating CD4+ or CD8+ clones. In reactions with siplizumab, an average of about 69% of mappable alloreactive CD4+ clones were Treg-derived, compared with around 30% in control reactions.

V is clipped by 7 bases and J by 5 bases, and the sequence between their germline boundaries is 17 bases long. The cysteine opens and the phenylalanine closes a CDR3 of 14 amino acids. Of all the DNA, just the CDR3 is kept, 42 bases in frame from base 1. According to the germline V gene (reference sequence), CDR1 reads LNHDA and CDR2 reads SQIVND. This clone was seen a handful of times. Its antigen is unknown. It has no much larger one-base neighbor in the sample; base qualities were not kept. The chain links TRBV19 with TRBJ1-2, with an unclear D gene assignment. Sequenced input: memory CD4+ T cells sorted from blood. The cell subset or site label for this specimen denotes: unstimulated CD4+ memory T cells. The sequence was collected from a human donor in good health. The DNA sequence follows: TGTGCCAGTACCCCAACCGTCCAGGCATATGGCTACACCTTC. Translated, it gives CASTPTVQAYGYTF.